The entry below describes one T cell receptor (beta chain). The antigen is undetermined. The time point is: baseline, week 1 (first vaccination visit). Described treatment: pre-vaccination baseline after standard-of-care therapy. This record belongs to a study of a mutant IDH1 vaccine in newly diagnosed glioma. Study as a whole: Treated patients comprised about 60% males and roughly 40% females, mean age about 44 years. Earlier care involved radiotherapy, temozolomide, or both, and the majority received both.

TCRdb keeps only in-frame clones here, not all; method: immunoSEQ multiplex PCR. There are tens of thousands of clones in the sample; 83% occur only once, and 7% to 8% lies in the top ten. This CDR3 has 14 amino acids. Trimming took 6 bases from V and 10 from J; bases not matched to a gene: 9. Looked up from germline, CDR1 is MNHEY and CDR2 is SVGAGI. Study results and limitations: Shifts in the top peripheral T cell clonotypes seemed unrelated to pseudoprogression.

The origin of this receptor is a woman in her forties or fifties with glioma. This sample comprised PBMCs, obtained from a glioma patient treated with radiotherapy, temozolomide or both. This sequence joins TRBV6-5 and TRBJ1-6; the match to TRBD1 covers 7 bases. The CDR3 spells CASRRQGLGSPLHF. The CDR3 region has the DNA TGTGCCAGCAGAAGACAGGGTCTCGGATCACCCCTCCACTTT.